In its sample, the clone carrying this T cell receptor beta chain was seen a few times. The antigen is undetermined. V lost 6 bases to trimming and J lost 0 bases, with 17 bases between them. This CDR3 is 16 amino acids long. Per the germline V gene, CDR1 is SGHNT and CDR2 is YYREEE (reference sequence). TCRdb re-called the 5' RACE reads through MiXCR, storing one row per CDR3 protein. The repertoire consists of approximately 270,000 distinct CDR3 sequences, with 15% to 20% occurring once and the leading ten covering about 23%. These data originate in a study of T-cell memory formation after mild COVID-19. Looking at the study overall: Largely, the TCR clusters proved donor specific.

Overall study results and limits: Clones that shrank (day 15 to 85) were balanced CD4/CD8, whereas later expanders leaned CD4+.

Input material: PBMCs or a T cell subset sorted from them (not recorded which). The chain has TRBV5-4 and TRBJ2-3; the D gene could be TRBD1 or TRBD2 (5 bases each). The receptor was isolated from a man aged 18 to 30 who had mild COVID-19 (a few samples of this study predate the infection). Cell type and time point are not known. The CDR3 sequence: CASTPGLGDSTDTQYF. Here the CDR3 DNA reads TGTGCCAGCACTCCCGGTCTAGGGGACAGCACAGATACGCAGTATTTT.